This TCR beta chain was sequenced during a study of post-analysis software for immune sequencing data. Background on the study: The disease courses covered relapsing-remitting, secondary progressive and progressive-relapsing multiple sclerosis. General study results and limits: Significantly lower normalized Chao1 diversity was seen in multiple sclerosis patients than in controls. Higher frequency in patients than in controls was seen for roughly five TRBV segments, with TRBV5-6, TRBV5-1 and TRBV20-1 among them.

The CDR3 sequence is 18 residues long. The J segment lost 5 bases and the V segment lost 1 base, leaving 16 bases of the junction unmatched. Germline V lookup: CDR1 SGHVS, CDR2 FNYEAQ. Each TCR beta cDNA library carried unique molecular identifiers. Yield was approximately 500,000 cDNA molecules from roughly 0.93 to 9.6 million T cells. TCRdb reprocessed the PCR reads via MiXCR and lists one record per CDR3 protein. The sample records approximately 660,000 distinct CDR3 sequences, approximately 59% being singletons. As regards this clonotype: Antigen specificity is unknown.

The V call is TRBV7-6, the J call TRBJ2-5, with TRBD1 matching 7 bases. The clonotype originates from a girl aged 2-15 years with multiple sclerosis. The sample taken for sequencing was blood. The CDR3 here is CASSLGRQKGAQKETQYF. For the CDR3, the DNA is TGTGCCAGCAGCTTAGGGAGACAAAAGGGGGCGCAGAAGGAGACCCAGTACTTC. The full variable domain, in which reference TRBV7-6 and TRBJ2-5 provide the parts outside the CDR3, is GAGVSQSPRYKVTKRGQDVALRCDPISGHVSLYWYRQALGQGPEFLTYFNYEAQQDKSGLPNDRFSAERPEGSISTLTIQRTEQRDSAMYRCASSLGRQKGAQKETQYFGPGTRLLVL.